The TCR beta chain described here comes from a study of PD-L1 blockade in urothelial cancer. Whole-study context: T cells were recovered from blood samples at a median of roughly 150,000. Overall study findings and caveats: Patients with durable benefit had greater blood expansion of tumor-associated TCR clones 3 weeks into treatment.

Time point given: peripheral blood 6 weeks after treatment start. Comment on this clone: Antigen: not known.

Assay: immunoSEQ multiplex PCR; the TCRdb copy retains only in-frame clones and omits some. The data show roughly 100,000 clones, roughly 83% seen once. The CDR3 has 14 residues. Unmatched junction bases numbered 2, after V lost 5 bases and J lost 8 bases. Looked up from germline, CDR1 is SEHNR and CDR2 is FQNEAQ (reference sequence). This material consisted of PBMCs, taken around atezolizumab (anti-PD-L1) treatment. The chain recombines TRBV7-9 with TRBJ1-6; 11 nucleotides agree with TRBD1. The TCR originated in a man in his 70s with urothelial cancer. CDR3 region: CASSPGQGDSPLHF. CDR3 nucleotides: TGTGCCAGCAGCCCGGGACAGGGGGATTCACCCCTCCACTTT.